The clone carrying this TCR beta chain is a singleton in its sample. Its target is unknown. This CDR3 is built from 16 residues. Germline V lookup: CDR1 SNHLY, CDR2 FYNNEI. The V and J ends lost 4 bases and 0 bases, in that order; junction bases with no gene match: 4. This record comes from a study of cytomegalovirus exposure and HLA in healthy donors. Study-wide results and caveats: In vitro experiments confirmed that three CMV-associated chains were specific for CMV antigens.

The protocol was immunoSEQ multiplex PCR, while the TCRdb copy is restricted to in-frame clones and leaves out a portion. The sample has 65,000 or so clones; about 90% are singletons. This receptor was obtained from a woman aged 18-29 years in good health and CMV-seronegative. Material: PBMCs. The V call is TRBV2, the J call TRBJ2-2; 8 nucleotides agree with TRBD2. The CDR3 spells CASSVTSGTNTGELFF. CDR3 bases: TGTGCCAGCAGTGTAACTAGCGGAACGAACACCGGGGAGCTGTTTTTT.